Listed below are T cell receptor beta chains from one sample, sequenced in a study of T cell responses to AZD1222 COVID-19 vaccine. The protocol was immunoSEQ multiplex PCR, while the TCRdb copy is restricted to in-frame clones and leaves out a portion. The sample includes around 65,000 clones, around 82% of them seen just once. The sample was peripheral blood, taken 28 days after the second AZD1222 dose. The receptor source for this set is an adult who received the AZD1222 COVID-19 vaccine. Each CDR3 is given with its conserved first and last residue. D genes are given only for firm matches. Some rows mark clone size as missing; the rest say once, few, many or name a class of expanded clone.

v_gene	d_gene	abundance	j_gene	len	CDR3nt	CDR3aa
TRBV27	.	.	TRBJ2-5	10	TGTGCCAGCCCGCAAGAGACCCAGTACTTC	CASPQETQYF
TRBV6-5	.	.	TRBJ2-5	13	TGTGCCAGCAGAAGCAGGGTTGGCGGGACCCAGTACTTC	CASRSRVGGTQYF
TRBV30	.	.	TRBJ1-5	13	TGTGCCTGGCGCGGGACATCGGTTCAGCCCCAGCATTTT	CAWRGTSVQPQHF
TRBV6-2/TRBV6-3	.	.	TRBJ1-1	15	TGTGCCAGCAGTTATGAGGGCACCCTTAACACTGAAGCTTTCTTT	CASSYEGTLNTEAFF
TRBV6-2/TRBV6-3	.	few	TRBJ1-1	13	TGTGCCAGCAGTCCACCCGGGGGGGCAAGTGCTTTCTTT	CASSPPGGASAFF
TRBV5-1	.	.	TRBJ2-7	11	TGCGCCAGCAGCTTGGATTACGAGCAGTACTTC	CASSLDYEQYF
TRBV5-1	TRBD1	.	TRBJ1-5	15	TGCGCCAGCAGCTTGGAGGGACAGAACAATCAGCCCCAGCATTTT	CASSLEGQNNQPQHF
TRBV28	TRBD1	.	TRBJ2-7	15	TGTGCCAGCAGGTTTCCGGGACAGGGGAGAGGGGAGCAGTACTTC	CASRFPGQGRGEQYF
TRBV24-1	TRBD2	.	TRBJ2-1	16	TGTGCCACCAGTGATCCGAGCGGGAGCTCCTACAATGAGCAGTTCTTC	CATSDPSGSSYNEQFF
TRBV10-3	.	.	TRBJ1-1	16	TGTGCCACCCGACAGGTCCTAGGGGATGCGGACACTGAAGCTTTCTTT	CATRQVLGDADTEAFF
TRBV5-8	.	.	TRBJ2-7	13	TGTGCCAGCAGCTTGAAGGCAGGTTACGAGCAGTACTTC	CASSLKAGYEQYF
TRBV5-5	.	.	TRBJ2-7	15	TGTGCCAGCAGCCCAGATATATGGACCCCTTCCGAGCAGTACTTC	CASSPDIWTPSEQYF
TRBV11-2	TRBD2	.	TRBJ2-1	15	TGTGCCAGCAGCTTCACGACTAGCAGTCTAAATGAGCAGTTCTTC	CASSFTTSSLNEQFF
TRBV10-3	TRBD1	.	TRBJ2-1	14	TGTGCCATCAGTGAAGCTAGGGGGCTCAATGAGCAGTTCTTC	CAISEARGLNEQFF
TRBV5-6	.	.	TRBJ2-6	13	TGTGCCAGCAGTCTTCCTGGGGCCAACGTCCTGACTTTC	CASSLPGANVLTF
TRBV7-2	.	.	TRBJ2-5	14	TGTGCCAGCAGCTTACGGCAAAACCAAGAGACCCAGTACTTC	CASSLRQNQETQYF
TRBV7-9	.	.	TRBJ1-5	14	TGTGCCAGCAGCTTCGGCCAGGACAATCAGCCCCAGCATTTT	CASSFGQDNQPQHF
TRBV6-6	TRBD1	.	TRBJ2-7	14	TGTGCCAGCAATCAACAGGGGTCAACCTACGAGCAGTACTTC	CASNQQGSTYEQYF
TRBV28	.	.	TRBJ2-7	14	TGTGCCAGCAGTGGATTGACAGGCCCCTACGAGCAGTACTTC	CASSGLTGPYEQYF
TRBV9	TRBD1	.	TRBJ2-7	14	TGTGCCAGCAGCGGCCCGGACAGGCCCTACGAGCAGTACTTC	CASSGPDRPYEQYF
TRBV10-2	TRBD1	.	TRBJ1-5	17	TGCGCCAGCAGTGAGGGACAGGGGGCAGTGAGCAATCAGCCCCAGCATTTT	CASSEGQGAVSNQPQHF
TRBV7-9	.	.	TRBJ2-7	14	TGTGCCAGCAACAAAGGGACACTCTCCTACGAGCAGTACTTC	CASNKGTLSYEQYF
TRBV25-1	.	.	TRBJ2-3	13	TGTGCCAGCAGTTGGGGAGTCCAAGATACGCAGTATTTT	CASSWGVQDTQYF
TRBV7-2	TRBD1	.	TRBJ1-2	15	TGTGCCAGCAGCTTACCTCGGACAGGGACCTATGGCTACACCTTC	CASSLPRTGTYGYTF
TRBV9	.	few	TRBJ1-3	13	TGTGCCAGCAGCGCGAGCAGTGGAAACACCATATATTTT	CASSASSGNTIYF
TRBV11-2	TRBD1	.	TRBJ2-1	15	TGTGCCAGCAGCTTTCAGGGGGCGCGGACGGGTGAGCAGTTCTTC	CASSFQGARTGEQFF
TRBV5-6	.	.	TRBJ1-2	15	TGTGCCAGCAGCTTGGTAGGGGGGAGGACCTATGGCTACACCTTC	CASSLVGGRTYGYTF
TRBV6-5	TRBD2	.	TRBJ2-7	12	TGTGCCAGCACCACACCGGGGGGGGAGCAGTACTTC	CASTTPGGEQYF
TRBV3-1/TRBV3-2	.	.	TRBJ1-1	14	TGTGCCAGCAGCATGGGCGGGCGAGGAACTGAAGCTTTCTTT	CASSMGGRGTEAFF
TRBV6-5	TRBD2	.	TRBJ2-7	16	TGTGCCAGCAGTTACTCGGCGGCTAGCGGAAGGTACGAGCAGTACTTC	CASSYSAASGRYEQYF
TRBV9	TRBD2	.	TRBJ2-7	14	TGTGCCAGCAGCGAAGCGGGAACGGCGTACGAGCAGTACTTC	CASSEAGTAYEQYF
TRBV25-1	TRBD2	medium-sized	TRBJ2-1	16	TGTGCCAGCAGTGGCGGACGGGGGGATTCCTACAATGAGCAGTTCTTC	CASSGGRGDSYNEQFF
TRBV4-3	TRBD1	.	TRBJ1-3	17	TGCGCCAGCAGCCGACAACTCGGGACAGGGAGCGGAAACACCATATATTTT	CASSRQLGTGSGNTIYF
TRBV6-5	TRBD1	.	TRBJ2-1	13	TGTGCCAGCAGTTGGACAGGGGACAATGAGCAGTTCTTC	CASSWTGDNEQFF
TRBV2	.	.	TRBJ2-5	14	TGTGCCAGCAGTGAAGACAGGGTCCAAGAGACCCAGTACTTC	CASSEDRVQETQYF
TRBV6-1	.	.	TRBJ2-5	16	TGTGCCAGCAGTGAAGCTCTAGGGGGGAGTCAAGGGACCCAGTACTTC	CASSEALGGSQGTQYF
TRBV4-3	TRBD1	.	TRBJ1-5	15	TGCGCCAGCAGCCAAGAAGACAGGGGTGATCAGCCCCAGCATTTT	CASSQEDRGDQPQHF
TRBV18	TRBD2	.	TRBJ2-1	15	TGTGCCAGCTCACTTAGCGGGCTACATGACAATGAGCAGTTCTTC	CASSLSGLHDNEQFF
TRBV27	.	.	TRBJ1-1	13	TGTGCCAGCAGTTTTAGGGGGAACACTGAAGCTTTCTTT	CASSFRGNTEAFF
TRBV28	TRBD2	.	TRBJ2-3	16	TGTGCCAGCAGTTTGGGGGGACTAGTCGGGCTTCATACGCAGTATTTT	CASSLGGLVGLHTQYF
TRBV29-1	.	medium-sized	TRBJ2-2	15	TGCAGCGTCAGAAGGCAGGGAACCAACACCGGGGAGCTGTTTTTT	CSVRRQGTNTGELFF
TRBV9	TRBD2	.	TRBJ2-1	17	TGTGCCAGCAGCGTAGGATCACTAGCGGGAGACTACAATGAGCAGTTCTTC	CASSVGSLAGDYNEQFF
TRBV19	TRBD1	.	TRBJ1-2	15	TGTGCCAGTAGGCCTCCCCCGGGACAGGGGAACGGCTACACCTTC	CASRPPPGQGNGYTF
TRBV2	.	few	TRBJ1-5	13	TGTGCCAGCAGAGGGACGTACAATCAGCCCCAGCATTTT	CASRGTYNQPQHF
TRBV5-6	.	.	TRBJ2-7	15	TGTGCCAGCAACGAAGGAGGGCAGGGGAGTACCGAGCAGTACTTC	CASNEGGQGSTEQYF
TRBV19	.	.	TRBJ1-5	15	TGTGCCAGTAGTATCCAAGGGTACGAGCATCAGCCCCAGCATTTT	CASSIQGYEHQPQHF